The T cell receptor (beta chain) described here comes from a study of monozygotic twins with cystic fibrosis. Looking at the study overall: Roughly 3.3 micrograms of fragmented DNA underwent roughly 16 PCR cycles for library preparation.

TCRdb keeps only in-frame clones here, not all; method: immunoSEQ multiplex PCR. The profile covers about 15,000 clones, with around 84% appearing a single time and 1.1% taken by the ten largest. After removal of 0 bases from V and 2 bases from J, the junction contained 3 bases not matched to a gene. Germline V lookup: CDR1 MNHEY, CDR2 SMNVEV (reference sequence). The CDR3 has 15 residues. General study findings and limits: J usage was most co-twin-similar in 8 of 16 pairs, V in 13. Low clonality (median roughly 0.009) suggested a mostly naive repertoire.

This clone was observed a few times. Antigen unknown. This clonotype originated in a boy between 10 and 17 years old with cystic fibrosis. Sample: blood. This rearrangement joins TRBV27 to TRBJ2-7, with TRBD1 matching over 8 bases. CDR3 bases: TGTGCCAGCAGTTTATCAGGGACAGGCCCCTACGAGCAGTACTTC. It yields the protein CASSLSGTGPYEQYF.